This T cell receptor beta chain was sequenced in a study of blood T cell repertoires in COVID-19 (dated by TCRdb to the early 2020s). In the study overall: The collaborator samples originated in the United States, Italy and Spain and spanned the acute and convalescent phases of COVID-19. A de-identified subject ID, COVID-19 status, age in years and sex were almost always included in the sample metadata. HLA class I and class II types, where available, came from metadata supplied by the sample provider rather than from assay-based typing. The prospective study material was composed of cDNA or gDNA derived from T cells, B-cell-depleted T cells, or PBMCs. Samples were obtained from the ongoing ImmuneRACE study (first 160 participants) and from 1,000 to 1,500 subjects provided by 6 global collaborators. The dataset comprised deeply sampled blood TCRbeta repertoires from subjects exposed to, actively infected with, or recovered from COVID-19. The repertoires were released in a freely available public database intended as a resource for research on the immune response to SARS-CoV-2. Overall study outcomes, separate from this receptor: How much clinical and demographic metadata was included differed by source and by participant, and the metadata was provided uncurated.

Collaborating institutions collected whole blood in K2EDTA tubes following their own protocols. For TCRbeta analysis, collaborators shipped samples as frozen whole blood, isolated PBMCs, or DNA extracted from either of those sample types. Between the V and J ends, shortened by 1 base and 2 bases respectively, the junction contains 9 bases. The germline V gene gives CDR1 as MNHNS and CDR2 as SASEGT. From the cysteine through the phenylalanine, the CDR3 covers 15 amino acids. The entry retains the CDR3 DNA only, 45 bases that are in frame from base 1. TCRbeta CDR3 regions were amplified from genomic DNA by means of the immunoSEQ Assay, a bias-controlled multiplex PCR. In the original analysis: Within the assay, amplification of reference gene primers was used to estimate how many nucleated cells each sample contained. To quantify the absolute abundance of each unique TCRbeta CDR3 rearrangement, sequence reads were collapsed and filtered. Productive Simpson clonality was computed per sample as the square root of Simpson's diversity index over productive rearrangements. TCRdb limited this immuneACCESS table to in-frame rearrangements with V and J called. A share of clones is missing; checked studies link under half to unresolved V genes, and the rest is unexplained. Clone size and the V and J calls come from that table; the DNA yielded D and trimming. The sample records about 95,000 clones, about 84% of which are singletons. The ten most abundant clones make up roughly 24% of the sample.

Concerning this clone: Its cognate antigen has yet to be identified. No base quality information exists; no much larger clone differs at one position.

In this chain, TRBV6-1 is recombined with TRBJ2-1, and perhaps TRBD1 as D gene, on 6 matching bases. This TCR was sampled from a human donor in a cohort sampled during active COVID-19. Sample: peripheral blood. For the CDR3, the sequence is CASSEGQDAYNEQFF. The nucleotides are TGTGCCAGCAGTGAAGGACAGGACGCCTACAATGAGCAGTTCTTC.